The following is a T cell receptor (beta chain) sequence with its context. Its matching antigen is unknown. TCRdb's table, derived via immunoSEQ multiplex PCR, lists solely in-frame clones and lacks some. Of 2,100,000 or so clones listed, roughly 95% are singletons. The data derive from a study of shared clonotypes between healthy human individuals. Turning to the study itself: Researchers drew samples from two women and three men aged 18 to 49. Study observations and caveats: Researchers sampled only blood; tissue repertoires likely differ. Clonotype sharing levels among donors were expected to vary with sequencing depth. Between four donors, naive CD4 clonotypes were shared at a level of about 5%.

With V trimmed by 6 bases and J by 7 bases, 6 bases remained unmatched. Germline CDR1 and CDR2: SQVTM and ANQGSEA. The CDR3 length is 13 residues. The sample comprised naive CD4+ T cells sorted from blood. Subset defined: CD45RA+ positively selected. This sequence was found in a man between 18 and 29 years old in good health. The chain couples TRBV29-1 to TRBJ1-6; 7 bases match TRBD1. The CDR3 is CSVGGTANSPLHF. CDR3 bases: TGCAGCGTGGGAGGGACAGCCAATTCACCCCTCCACTTT.